The sequence of this T cell receptor (beta chain) was determined in a study of blood T cells in healthy people across ages. Whole-study results and caveats: In the absence of known donor CMV status, changes in expanded clonotypes were possibly confounded.

The people who gave samples were healthy Caucasians from Russia, aged roughly 6 to 100. Through a sample-barcoded 5' primer and a J-beta primer mix, a second PCR was run for roughly 6 to 11 cycles. TCRdb re-analysed the 5' RACE reads in MiXCR, keeping a single row per CDR3 protein. The data contain around 2 million distinct CDR3 sequences, about two fifths of them singletons. This CDR3 has 15 amino acids. V was pared by 6 bases and J by 2 bases, with 17 bases between. The germline V gene encodes CDR1 KGHSH and CDR2 LQKENI. This clonotype has a handful of counts. Its matching antigen is unknown. The sequencing input was blood. The sequence was collected from a human donor in good health. The chain employs TRBV18 and TRBJ2-7, with D possibly TRBD1 on 5 matching bases. The DNA for the CDR3 is TGTGCCAGCTCCCCAGGGAACCCGCGGACCTACGAGCAGTACTTC. This codes for CASSPGNPRTYEQYF. Combining the CDR3 with reference TRBV18 and TRBJ2-7 gives the whole variable domain NAGVMQNPRHLVRRRGQEARLRCSPMKGHSHVYWYRQLPEEGLKFMVYLQKENIIDESGMPKERFSAEFPKEGPSILRIQQVVRGDSAAYFCASSPGNPRTYEQYFGPGTRLTVT.